Listed here are 29 T cell receptor beta chains from one sample, sequenced in a study of blood T cell repertoires in COVID-19. Sequenced by immunoSEQ multiplex PCR; TCRdb stores in-frame clones only, minus some. The sample lists about 42,000 clones, roughly nine tenths occurring once. Sequencing was carried out using peripheral blood. These receptors all stem from a human donor in a cohort sampled during active COVID-19.

The chain joins TRBV25-1 to TRBJ1-2; 8 bases map to TRBD1. This CDR3 has 16 amino acids. Germline lookup yields CDR1 MGHDK and CDR2 SYGVNS. V lost 4 bases and J lost 5; bases outside the gene matches: 12. The CDR3 reads CASSVTHRDRTYGYTF. CDR3 sequence (DNA): TGTGCCAGCAGTGTGACCCACCGGGACAGGACTTATGGCTACACCTTC.

This clone was detected only once. The V gene is TRBV7-2, the J gene TRBJ2-5; D uncertain. This CDR3 has 14 amino acids. CDR1 and CDR2 (germline): SGHTA, FQGNSA. The V gene lost 1 base and the J gene lost 0 bases, with 6 bases spanning the gap. The CDR3 DNA reads as TGTGCCAGCAGCTTAGTCACAAACCAAGAGACCCAGTACTTC. Translated: CASSLVTNQETQYF.

This clone was observed once. The chain links TRBV7-2 to TRBJ2-2; TRBD1 might be the D (5 bases). V was trimmed by 5 bases and J by 4 bases, leaving 17 bases between them. Germline assignment: CDR1 SGHTA and CDR2 FQGNSA. The CDR3 runs 16 residues. The chain's CDR3 is CASSPRRGVPTGELFF. CDR3 DNA: TGTGCCAGCAGCCCCCGTAGGGGCGTTCCCACCGGGGAGCTGTTTTTT.

The V and J genes are TRBV12-2 and TRBJ1-5; the D call of TRBD1 is as the table states it, not checked on the DNA. TRBV12-2 counts as a pseudogene. This CDR3 region has 14 residues. The CDR3 sequence is CASRVYRGGQPQHF. In DNA, the CDR3 is TGTGCAAGTCGCGTATACAGGGGTGGTCAGCCCCAGCATTTT.

With regard to this clone: This sample includes further DNA sequences coding for the same CDR3. The V and J genes are TRBV19 and TRBJ2-6, with TRBD1 matching 11 bases. V lost 7 bases, J lost 3 bases, and 5 bases stayed unmatched. CDR1 LNHDA and CDR2 SQIVND come from the germline V gene (reference sequence). The length of the CDR3 is 16 residues. The CDR3 loop is CASNGQGASGANVLTF. CDR3 in DNA: TGTGCCAGTAATGGACAGGGGGCGAGTGGGGCCAACGTCCTGACTTTC.

V gene TRBV4-2 combines with J gene TRBJ1-1; no firm D call. The CDR3 is made up of 14 amino acids. Trimming cost V 0 bases and J 11 bases, with 16 bases left between them. The germline V gene encodes CDR1 LGHNA and CDR2 YNFKEQ. CDR3 nucleotide sequence: TGTGCCAGCAGCCAAGACATCTTGGGGAGGGTTGCTTTCTTT. It encodes CASSQDILGRVAFF.

This clone was counted only a few times. This rearrangement joins TRBV6-6 to TRBJ1-2; 9 bases fit TRBD1. The CDR3 sequence is 15 residues long. Germline lookup yields CDR1 MNHNY and CDR2 SVGAGI (reference sequence). V was clipped by 5 bases and J by 8 bases; unmatched bases: 12. The CDR3 here is CASSPTGGGLDGYTF. Here the CDR3 DNA reads TGTGCCAGCAGTCCCACAGGGGGCGGCCTCGACGGCTACACCTTC.

The V call is TRBV14, the J call TRBJ2-7, with D uncertain. The CDR3 consists of 12 residues. CDR1 SGHDN and CDR2 FVKESK come from the germline V gene. Trimming took off 0 bases at V and 11 bases at J, with 11 bases between the two ends. The CDR3 region has the DNA TGTGCCAGCAGCCAAGATCGTTTTCAGGAGTACTTC. This codes for CASSQDRFQEYF.

V is TRBV19 and J is TRBJ2-7; TRBD2 agrees at 8 bases. This CDR3 comprises 13 residues. J was trimmed by 0 bases and V by 9 bases; bases with no gene match: 4. Germline values: CDR1 LNHDA, CDR2 SQIVND (reference sequence). The CDR3 sequence is CASREGSSYEQYF. The CDR3 DNA sequence: TGTGCCAGCCGGGAGGGTAGCTCCTACGAGCAGTACTTC.

The rearrangement joins TRBV5-5 to TRBJ1-3, with D uncertain. This CDR3 is built from 15 residues. Germline CDR1 and CDR2: SGHKS and YYEKEE (reference sequence). V lost 0 bases to trimming and J lost 2 bases, with 9 bases between them. For the CDR3, the DNA is TGTGCCAGCAGCTTGGGCCAGAGGGCTGGAAACACCATATATTTT. It translates to CASSLGQRAGNTIYF.

The gene calls are TRBV3-1 (or the pseudogene TRBV3-2) and TRBJ2-5, with 14 nucleotides matching TRBD2. The CDR3 has 17 amino acids. With 3 bases clipped from V and 7 bases from J, the junction kept 10 bases outside the gene matches. CDR1 LGHDT and CDR2 YNNKEL come from the germline V gene (reference sequence). The CDR3 is CASSQARLAGGPGTQYF. As DNA, the CDR3 is TGTGCCAGCAGCCAGGCCCGACTAGCGGGGGGGCCGGGGACCCAGTACTTC.

The rearrangement joins TRBV5-4 to TRBJ2-2, with D hard to call. V lost 1 base and J lost 1, with 5 bases in between. The CDR3 contains 14 residues. Per germline, CDR1 SGHNT and CDR2 YYREEE (reference sequence). CDR3 bases: TGTGCCAGCAGCTTGAGAGGGAACACCGGGGAGCTGTTTTTT. It codes for CASSLRGNTGELFF.

This clone has a single count. This chain joins TRBV3-1 (or the pseudogene TRBV3-2) and TRBJ1-2, with D perhaps matching TRBD1 (5 bases). Trimming removed 4 bases at V and 5 bases at J, with 8 bases between. The CDR3 consists of 12 residues. The germline V gene has CDR1 LGHDT and CDR2 YNNKEL (reference sequence). The CDR3 spells CASSPGGYGYTF. The CDR3 coding sequence is TGTGCCAGCAGCCCCGGGGGTTATGGCTACACCTTC.

The CDR3 reads CASSPGQGLNYGYTF. CDR3 DNA: TGTGCCAGCTCACCGGGACAGGGCCTTAACTATGGCTACACCTTC. The chain has TRBV18 and TRBJ1-2, with 9 bases lining up with TRBD1. J gave up 1 base and V 3 bases, and 3 bases lay outside the gene matches. Germline V gene data show CDR1 as KGHSH and CDR2 as LQKENI. This CDR3 has 15 amino acids.

The genes are TRBV5-4 and TRBJ2-2; 7 bases align to TRBD2. Per the germline V gene, CDR1 is SGHNT and CDR2 is YYREEE (reference sequence). The CDR3 runs 15 residues. After removal of 4 bases from V and 1 base from J, the junction contained 4 bases not matched to a gene. CDR3 nucleotides: TGTGCCAGCAGCCTTAGCGGGCGGAACACCGGGGAGCTGTTTTTT. Protein: CASSLSGRNTGELFF.

The chain carries TRBV5-1 and TRBJ1-4; 7 bases agree with TRBD1. The CDR3 has 16 residues. With V trimmed by 2 bases and J by 4 bases, 8 bases remained unmatched. CDR1 SGHRS and CDR2 YFSETQ come from the germline V gene. In DNA, the CDR3 is TGCGCCAGCAGCTTACAGCCCCGGGACAGTAATGAAAAACTGTTTTTT. Translated: CASSLQPRDSNEKLFF.

The V call is TRBV27, the J call TRBJ1-2; weak D call: TRBD1 (6 bases). Germline lookup yields CDR1 MNHEY and CDR2 SMNVEV (reference sequence). V lost 5 bases and J lost 5, with 15 bases in between. This CDR3 is built from 14 residues. CDR3 DNA sequence: TGTGCCAGCAGTACCAAGACAGGCCCGTATGGCTACACCTTC. It codes for CASSTKTGPYGYTF.

This clone came up once. The CDR3 nucleotides are TGCGCCAGCTCAAGGGGAGGGGAGCAGTACTTC. Residues: CASSRGGEQYF. The chain has TRBV10-1 and TRBJ2-7; 7 nucleotides align to TRBD2. The germline V gene has CDR1 WNHNN and CDR2 SYGVQD (reference sequence). Trimming took 8 bases from V and 7 from J; bases not matched to a gene: 5. CDR3 size: 11 residues.

This CDR3 reads CASSDPNQPQHF. Here the CDR3 DNA reads TGTGCCAGCAGTGACCCAAATCAGCCCCAGCATTTT. The rearrangement joins TRBV2 to TRBJ1-5; D gene unclear. The CDR3 totals 12 residues. V lost 3 bases and J lost 4, with 4 bases in between. CDR1 is SNHLY and CDR2 is FYNNEI in the germline V gene.

The rearrangement links TRBV9 to TRBJ2-5; a possible D gene is TRBD2 (6 bases). The CDR3 totals 14 residues. V was trimmed by 3 bases and J by 0 bases, leaving 9 bases between them. The germline V gene encodes CDR1 SGDLS and CDR2 YYNGEE. In nucleotides, the CDR3 is TGTGCCAGCAGCGGGAGGGCGTACCAAGAGACCCAGTACTTC. Translated: CASSGRAYQETQYF.

The chain is built from TRBV7-9 and TRBJ2-7; weak D call: TRBD1 (5 bases). Germline CDR1 reads SEHNR; CDR2 reads FQNEAQ (reference sequence). V lost 3 bases, J lost 2 bases, and 11 bases lay in between. The CDR3 is 14 amino acids. The CDR3 region is CASSLSQATYEQYF. The CDR3 coding sequence is TGTGCCAGCAGCTTGTCACAGGCAACCTACGAGCAGTACTTC.

This clone was found a few times. This chain connects TRBV7-9 to TRBJ1-3; no definite D call. Trimming shortened V by 4 bases and J by 0 bases, and 4 bases separated the two germline ends. The CDR3 runs 13 residues. The V gene's germline CDR1 is SEHNR and CDR2 FQNEAQ (reference sequence). The CDR3 here is CASSSFSGNTIYF. DNA of the CDR3: TGTGCCAGCAGCTCCTTCTCTGGAAACACCATATATTTT. The variable domain in full, with the rest retrieved from reference TRBV7-9 and TRBJ1-3, is DTGVSQNPRHKITKRGQNVTFRCDPISEHNRLYWYRQTLGQGPEFLTYFQNEAQLEKSRLLSDRFSAERPKGSFSTLEIQRTEQGDSAMYLCASSSFSGNTIYFGEGSWLTVV.

The chain combines TRBV5-1 with TRBJ2-2; 9 bases are shared with TRBD1. The CDR3 length is 15 residues. Germline trimming cut 2 bases from V and 2 bases from J; bases unmatched to any gene: 1. CDR1 is SGHRS, CDR2 YFSETQ, per germline. The CDR3 nucleotides read TGCGCCAGCAGCTTTACAGGGGGCAACACCGGGGAGCTGTTTTTT. Residues: CASSFTGGNTGELFF.

The genes are TRBV9 and TRBJ2-2; D is ambiguous. V was pared by 2 bases and J by 0 bases, with 8 bases between. Per germline, CDR1 SGDLS and CDR2 YYNGEE. CDR3 size: 15 residues. The CDR3 region is CASSVGRTNTGELFF. CDR3 bases: TGTGCCAGCAGCGTTGGCCGAACGAACACCGGGGAGCTGTTTTTT.

V usage is TRBV10-3 and J usage is TRBJ1-2; a possible D gene is TRBD1 (6 bases). Trimming took off 6 bases at V and 5 bases at J, with 19 bases between the two ends. The CDR3 spans 15 residues. CDR1 ENHRY and CDR2 SYGVKD come from the germline V gene. This chain's CDR3 is CAISGGADTYYGYTF. CDR3 nucleotide sequence: TGTGCCATCAGCGGGGGGGCAGATACCTATTATGGCTACACCTTC.

This chain links TRBV6-2 or TRBV6-3 with TRBJ2-5, with TRBD1 matching over 8 bases. CDR3 length: 16 amino acids. CDR1 is MNHEY, CDR2 SVGEGT, per germline. Losses at the gene ends were 0 bases for V and 5 bases for J; bases not matched to a gene: 8. CDR3 loop: CASSYSGDRRGETQYF. CDR3 bases: TGTGCCAGCAGTTACTCAGGGGACAGGAGAGGGGAGACCCAGTACTTC.

This chain uses TRBV9 with TRBJ1-2, with D unresolved. Trimming removed 8 bases at V and 2 bases at J, with 13 bases between. The germline V gene encodes CDR1 SGDLS and CDR2 YYNGEE. The CDR3 covers 13 residues. CDR3 coding DNA: TGTGCCAGTCCGGCGAGGTCGAACTATGGCTACACCTTC. Protein sequence: CASPARSNYGYTF.

The chain has TRBV6-2 or TRBV6-3 and TRBJ2-7; TRBD2 agrees at 9 bases. V shed 2 bases, J shed 1 base, and the junction held 3 bases outside the gene matches. Germline loops: CDR1 MNHEY, CDR2 SVGEGT. This CDR3 spans 15 amino acids. Here the CDR3 DNA reads TGTGCCAGCAGTTACCTAGCGGGGTCTTCCTACGAGCAGTACTTC. This translates into CASSYLAGSSYEQYF.

This sequence joins TRBV2 and TRBJ2-7; a weak D match, TRBD1 (6 bases). The germline V gene has CDR1 SNHLY and CDR2 FYNNEI. V lost 3 bases and J 4 bases, leaving 13 bases between the germline ends. The length of the CDR3 is 14 residues. This CDR3 is CASSDRGGRYEQYF. The CDR3, as DNA: TGTGCCAGCAGTGACAGGGGCGGCCGATACGAGCAGTACTTC.